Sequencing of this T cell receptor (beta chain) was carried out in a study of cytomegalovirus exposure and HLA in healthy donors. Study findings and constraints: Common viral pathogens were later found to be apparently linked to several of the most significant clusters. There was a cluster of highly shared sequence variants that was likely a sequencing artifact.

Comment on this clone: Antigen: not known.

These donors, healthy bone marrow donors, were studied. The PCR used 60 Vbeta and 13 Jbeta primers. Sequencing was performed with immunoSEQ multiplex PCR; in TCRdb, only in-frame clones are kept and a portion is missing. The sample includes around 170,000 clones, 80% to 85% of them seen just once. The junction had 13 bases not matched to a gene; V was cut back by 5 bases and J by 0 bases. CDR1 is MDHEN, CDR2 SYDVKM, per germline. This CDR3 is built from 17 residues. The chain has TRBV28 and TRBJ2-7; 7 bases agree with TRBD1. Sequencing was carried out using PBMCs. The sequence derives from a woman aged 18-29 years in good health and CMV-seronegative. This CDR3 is CASSPGDSTVTSYEQYF. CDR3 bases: TGTGCCAGCAGTCCAGGGGACAGCACTGTAACCTCCTACGAGCAGTACTTC.